Below, 25 T cell receptor beta chains from the same sample are listed, as sequenced in a study of T cell responses to AZD1222 COVID-19 vaccine (dated by TCRdb to about 2021). In light of the paper, this sample's time point label describes: baseline before first vaccination. Receptors were amplified or captured by the immunoSEQ multiplex PCR assay. The source is immuneACCESS, and TCRdb retained only in-frame sequences with V and J called. Part of the clones is not carried over; for the studies checked, unresolved V genes explain less than half of this, and the remainder is unexplained. This sample comprises 120,000 or so clones, 90% of them detected only once. The ten largest make up around 7.8% of the sample. This material consisted of peripheral blood, taken on day 0 of AZD1222 vaccination. The source of these receptors is an adult in good health.

V is TRBV18 and J is TRBJ1-6; no definite D call. The V end was cut by 3 bases, the J end by 0 bases, with 12 bases between. CDR1 and CDR2 (germline): KGHSH, LQKENI. The CDR3 runs 17 residues. The CDR3 reads CASSPADLSSYNSPLHF. Written as DNA, the CDR3 is TGTGCCAGCTCACCTGCGGACCTGAGCTCCTATAATTCACCCCTCCACTTT.

This chain joins TRBV6-2 or TRBV6-3 and TRBJ2-7; TRBD1 matches 8 bases. The CDR3 sequence is 13 residues long. Germline values: CDR1 MNHEY, CDR2 SVGEGT. The V segment lost 6 bases and the J segment 5 bases; nucleotides outside the gene matches: 6. In DNA form, the CDR3 reads TGTGCCAGCAGCCTCAGGGGGCCCCACGAGCAGTACTTC. This encodes CASSLRGPHEQYF.

The J gene is TRBJ2-2, the V gene TRBV15, with TRBD1 identical over 8 bases. The CDR3 is made up of 17 amino acids. The germline V gene has CDR1 LNHNV and CDR2 YYDKDF (reference sequence). J lost 9 bases, V lost 1 base, and 13 bases had no gene match. The CDR3 DNA is TGTGCCACCAGCAGAGTCGGAGACAGGGGAGGAAGAAGGGAGCTGTTTTTT. It codes for CATSRVGDRGGRRELFF.

A single count supports this clone. This chain joins TRBV2 and TRBJ2-7; 9 bases align to TRBD2. The ends lost 4 bases at V and 4 bases at J; junction bases unmatched: 5. The germline V gene encodes CDR1 SNHLY and CDR2 FYNNEI. This CDR3 comprises 14 residues. Here the CDR3 reads CASSGTSAIYEQYF. Here the CDR3 DNA reads TGTGCCAGCAGTGGGACTAGCGCTATTTACGAGCAGTACTTC.

The rearrangement links TRBV6-5 to TRBJ2-5, with TRBD2 matching 8 bases. CDR1 is MNHEY, CDR2 SVGAGI, per germline. J lost 5 bases, V lost 0 bases, and 8 bases had no gene match. The CDR3 consists of 16 residues. CDR3 DNA sequence: TGTGCCAGCAGTTACTCGAAGCTAGCGGGTTCCGAGACCCAGTACTTC. It translates to CASSYSKLAGSETQYF.

This clone appeared once. This chain links TRBV6-5 with TRBJ2-5; the D is unclear. CDR1 and CDR2 from the germline V gene are MNHEY and SVGAGI. This CDR3 is built from 15 residues. V dropped 6 bases and J dropped 2 bases, with 16 bases sitting between them. Here the CDR3 reads CASSSQSDGQETQYF. CDR3 nucleotide sequence: TGTGCCAGCAGCAGCCAATCGGACGGGCAAGAGACCCAGTACTTC.

The rearrangement joins TRBV5-1 to TRBJ2-1; D is unclear. Per the germline V gene, CDR1 is SGHRS and CDR2 is YFSETQ. This CDR3 has 16 amino acids. Trimming cost V 4 bases and J 1 base, with 15 bases left between them. The CDR3 reads CASSPAAVQSYNEQFF. CDR3 DNA sequence: TGCGCCAGCAGCCCCGCTGCTGTACAATCCTACAATGAGCAGTTCTTC.

The chain employs TRBV2 and TRBJ1-1; the D gene is possibly TRBD1 (5 bases). This CDR3 has 13 residues. CDR1 is SNHLY, CDR2 FYNNEI, per germline. Between the trimmed V and J ends, which lost 3 bases and 1 base, there was a span of 6 bases. The CDR3: CASSETENTEAFF. In DNA form, the CDR3 reads TGTGCCAGCAGTGAGACAGAGAACACTGAAGCTTTCTTT.

The chain joins TRBV7-3 to TRBJ2-1; D not resolved. Deletions cut 5 bases from V and 0 bases from J, with 11 bases between. The CDR3 is 15 amino acids. The V gene's germline CDR1 is SGHTA and CDR2 FQGTGA. The CDR3 sequence is CASSPPGLSYNEQFF. CDR3 coding DNA: TGTGCCAGCAGCCCACCCGGTCTCTCCTACAATGAGCAGTTCTTC.

The chain carries TRBV2 and TRBJ1-2; 9 bases map to TRBD1. There are 13 residues in the CDR3. Germline V gene data show CDR1 as SNHLY and CDR2 as FYNNEI. V shed 6 bases, J shed 7 bases, and the junction held 6 bases outside the gene matches. The CDR3 nucleotides are TGTGCCAGCAGGCCCACAGGGGGCAGTGGCTACACCTTC. Translation: CASRPTGGSGYTF.

The chain is built from TRBV12-3 or TRBV12-4 and TRBJ1-2; 8 bases fit TRBD1. The CDR3 loop spans 13 amino acids. With V trimmed by 7 bases and J by 6 bases, 7 bases remained unmatched. The CDR3 nucleotides read TGTGCCAGCACCTGGGACAGGTTCCATGGCTACACCTTC. This gives the protein CASTWDRFHGYTF.

The CDR3 is CASSGVYEQYF. The CDR3 bases are TGTGCCAGCAGTGGGGTCTACGAGCAGTACTTC. The V call is TRBV25-1, the J call TRBJ2-7; no clear D gene. V lost 4 bases and J 3 bases, leaving 4 bases between the germline ends. This CDR3 comprises 11 residues. Germline assignment: CDR1 MGHDK and CDR2 SYGVNS.

As to this clone: The sample has other DNA sequences that encode this CDR3 too. V and J are TRBV9 and TRBJ2-7; 7 bases map to TRBD2. CDR3 length: 13 amino acids. CDR1 and CDR2 (germline): SGDLS, YYNGEE. V was clipped by 0 bases and J by 3 bases; unmatched bases: 0. The CDR3 nucleotides are TGTGCCAGCAGCGTAGGCGGGAGCTACGAGCAGTACTTC. Translated: CASSVGGSYEQYF.

This chain links TRBV4-3 with TRBJ2-7, with D uncertain. With 0 bases removed from V and 2 bases from J, the gap between germline ends came to 11 bases. The CDR3 covers 15 residues. Germline CDR1 is LGHNA and CDR2 is YSLEER. The CDR3 DNA reads TGCGCCAGCAGCCAAGATAAGGGTTTCCCCTACGAGCAGTACTTC. Its protein is CASSQDKGFPYEQYF.

V gene TRBV3-1 (or the pseudogene TRBV3-2) combines with J gene TRBJ2-1, with D hard to call. There are 13 residues in the CDR3. CDR1 LGHDT and CDR2 YNNKEL come from the germline V gene (reference sequence). V was cut by 4 bases and J by 7 bases, with 11 bases left in between. CDR3 bases: TGTGCCAGCAGCCTACCCGGAGAAAATGAGCAGTTCTTC. It encodes CASSLPGENEQFF.

Note on this clone: This sample includes further DNA sequences coding for the same CDR3. The gene calls are TRBV15 and TRBJ2-7, with D tentatively TRBD1 (6 bases). CDR3 length: 14 residues. V shed 0 bases and J shed 2 bases, with 8 bases lying between them. Germline V lookup: CDR1 LNHNV, CDR2 YYDKDF (reference sequence). CDR3 loop: CATSRDRGPYEQYF. The CDR3 region has the DNA TGTGCCACCAGCAGAGACAGGGGCCCCTACGAGCAGTACTTC.

This clone was counted a single time. The CDR3 DNA reads as TGTGCCAGCAGACCCGGACAGGCGGTCTACGAGCAGTACTTC. Amino acids: CASRPGQAVYEQYF. V and J are TRBV6-5 and TRBJ2-7, with 7 bases identical to TRBD1. Unmatched junction bases numbered 8, after V lost 6 bases and J lost 3 bases. The length of the CDR3 is 14 residues. CDR1 and CDR2 from the germline V gene are MNHEY and SVGAGI.

The chain recombines TRBV5-4 with TRBJ2-1; no clear D. The CDR3 is 15 residues long. Germline CDR1 reads SGHNT; CDR2 reads YYREEE (reference sequence). Trimming removed 0 bases at V and 6 bases at J, with 13 bases between. This chain's CDR3 is CASSLGAPPGNEQFF. As DNA, the CDR3 is TGTGCCAGCAGCTTGGGGGCCCCGCCGGGCAATGAGCAGTTCTTC.

The rearrangement uses TRBV2 and TRBJ2-2, with 11 bases fitting TRBD1. V was pared by 7 bases and J by 4 bases, with 8 bases of the junction left unmatched. The CDR3 has 16 residues. CDR1 is SNHLY, CDR2 FYNNEI, per germline. Written as DNA, the CDR3 is TGTGCCAGCACGAGCGGGACAGGGGGTTTCACCGGGGAGCTGTTTTTT. Translation: CASTSGTGGFTGELFF.

The chain recombines TRBV27 with TRBJ1-1; D is possibly TRBD1 (5 bases). V gave up 2 bases and J gave up 0 bases, with 22 bases separating them. Germline V gene sequence: CDR1 MNHEY, CDR2 SMNVEV (reference sequence). This CDR3 has 19 amino acids. The DNA of the CDR3 is TGTGCCAGCAGTTTAAGGTCAGGGAGGTTGGCTACTCTGAACACTGAAGCTTTCTTT. This codes for CASSLRSGRLATLNTEAFF.

The rearrangement uses TRBV12-3 or TRBV12-4 and TRBJ2-3, with TRBD1 as a possible D gene (5 bases). The length of the CDR3 is 12 residues. Trimming took off 10 bases at V and 5 bases at J, with 13 bases between the two ends. The CDR3 loop is CATWGQGDTQYF. CDR3 DNA: TGTGCCACCTGGGGCCAAGGAGATACGCAGTATTTT.

V usage is TRBV30 and J usage is TRBJ1-6, with D perhaps TRBD1 (6 bases). Trimming left V 2 bases short and J 11 bases short, with 10 bases between. The germline gives CDR1 GTSNPN, CDR2 SVGIG (reference sequence). The CDR3 sequence is 12 residues long. In nucleotides, the CDR3 is TGTGCCTGGAGTTCCCAGGGGACACCCCTCCACTTT. It translates to CAWSSQGTPLHF.

The chain recombines TRBV7-2 with TRBJ2-7; TRBD1 matches at 12 bases. Trimming cost V 2 bases and J 5 bases; bases outside gene matches: 4. Germline CDR1 reads SGHTA; CDR2 reads FQGNSA. The CDR3 contains 15 residues. CDR3 nucleotide sequence: TGTGCCAGCAGCTTAAGGGGACAGGGGGCCCACGAGCAGTACTTC. Residues: CASSLRGQGAHEQYF. The full variable domain, completed using reference TRBV7-2 and TRBJ2-7, is GAGVSQSPSNKVTEKGKDVELRCDPISGHTALYWYRQSLGQGLEFLIYFQGNSAPDKSGLPSDRFSAERTGGSVSTLTIQRTQQEDSAVYLCASSLRGQGAHEQYFGPGTRLTVT.

J is TRBJ2-2 and V is TRBV15, with D possibly being TRBD1 (5 bases). Germline CDR1 and CDR2: LNHNV and YYDKDF (reference sequence). Trimming took off 0 bases at V and 5 bases at J, with 7 bases between the two ends. CDR3 size: 14 residues. The CDR3 sequence is CATSRDRETGELFF. The DNA for the CDR3 is TGTGCCACCAGCAGAGACAGGGAAACCGGGGAGCTGTTTTTT. Combining the CDR3 with reference TRBV15 and TRBJ2-2 gives the whole variable domain DAMVIQNPRYQVTQFGKPVTLSCSQTLNHNVMYWYQQKSSQAPKLLFHYYDKDFNNEADTPDNFQSRRPNTSFCFLDIRSPGLGDTAMYLCATSRDRETGELFFGEGSRLTVL.

The chain recombines TRBV5-1 with TRBJ2-2, with 8 bases matching TRBD2. The CDR3 extends over 16 amino acids. Germline values: CDR1 SGHRS, CDR2 YFSETQ. Trimming at V came to 3 bases and at J to 3 bases, leaving 7 bases not matched to a gene. The CDR3 is CASSWGSGGYTGELFF. The CDR3 bases are TGCGCCAGCAGCTGGGGGAGCGGGGGCTACACCGGGGAGCTGTTTTTT.